Listed here is a single TCR beta chain. As yet, its antigen is unknown. TCRdb keeps only in-frame clones here, not all; method: immunoSEQ multiplex PCR. Counted here are over 75,000 clones, approximately 90% occurring once; the ten biggest clones make up approximately 0.43%. Systemic immunosuppression or autoimmune disease history was grounds to exclude patients. The data are from a study of OX40 agonist ivuxolimab in advanced cancers. As for the study in general: At doses from 0.01 to 10 mg/kg, patients were given intravenous ivuxolimab every 2 weeks. One patient with hepatocellular carcinoma and two with cutaneous melanoma, three in all, had partial responses.

Study observations and caveats: No determination was made of the antigen specificity of the expanded peripheral T cells.

This CDR3 region has 16 residues. Germline V gene sequence: CDR1 SGHNT, CDR2 YENEEA. With V trimmed by 5 bases and J by 2 bases, 5 bases remained unmatched. The chain recombines TRBV11-3 with TRBJ2-7, with TRBD2 matching over 14 bases. The source is an adult with an advanced solid tumor such as melanoma, head and neck, liver or kidney cancer. Specimen: CD4+ or CD8+ T cells sorted from blood, collected in a trial of the OX40 agonist ivuxolimab. The CDR3 loop reads CASSPGTSGGTYEQYF. CDR3 sequence (DNA): TGTGCCAGCAGCCCTGGGACTAGCGGGGGAACCTACGAGCAGTACTTC.